What follows are 27 T cell receptor beta chains derived from one specimen sequenced in a study of beta chain features in type 1 diabetes. As every portion of the isolated RNA was reverse transcribed, the sequencing read expressed TCRB transcripts. Clones were read by immunoSEQ multiplex PCR, and TCRdb kept only the in-frame ones, dropping some. The sample carries over 150,000 clones, less than 9.5% recorded once. Sequencing input: central memory CD4+ T cells from blood. Every receptor here comes from a man younger than 35 in good health.

The chain carries TRBV7-3 and TRBJ2-7; the D gene is possibly TRBD1 (5 bases). CDR1 and CDR2 from the germline V gene are SGHTA and FQGTGA. The V and J ends lost 5 bases and 0 bases respectively, with 8 bases between them. There are 13 residues in the CDR3. In DNA form, the CDR3 reads TGTGCCAGCAGCCCAGGACACTCCTACGAGCAGTACTTC. Translating gives CASSPGHSYEQYF.

This clone was detected ten times or more. This sequence joins TRBV7-9 and TRBJ2-1; 8 nucleotides line up with TRBD2. V trimming: 7 bases; J trimming: 9 bases; junction bases outside the gene matches: 17. CDR1 and CDR2 (germline): SEHNR, FQNEAQ (reference sequence). This CDR3 spans 16 amino acids. The CDR3, as DNA: TGTGCCAGCACCCCGAGTGGGTCGGGAGGGCCTGTTGAGCAGTTCTTC. As protein: CASTPSGSGGPVEQFF.

This clone was seen ten or more times. The DNA of the CDR3 is TGTGCCAGTAGTCCCCGACCGGGACTAGCGGGAAGAAGCTCCTACGAGCAGTACTTC. It specifies CASSPRPGLAGRSSYEQYF. This chain joins TRBV19 and TRBJ2-7; the match to TRBD2 covers 13 bases. The CDR3 covers 19 residues. Unmatched junction bases numbered 13, after V lost 5 bases and J lost 0 bases. Looked up from germline, CDR1 is LNHDA and CDR2 is SQIVND (reference sequence).

This clone was seen more than once but under ten times. The rearrangement uses TRBV19 and TRBJ1-5, with TRBD1 matching over 11 bases. Trimming removed 5 bases from V and 4 bases from J; junction bases left unmatched: 4. Germline lookup yields CDR1 LNHDA and CDR2 SQIVND (reference sequence). The CDR3 totals 15 residues. In DNA, the CDR3 is TGTGCCAGTAGTCACGGGACAGGGGGAAATCAGCCCCAGCATTTT. Its protein product is CASSHGTGGNQPQHF.

This clone came up a few times. The chain's CDR3 is CASSPGQGRETQYF. CDR3 DNA: TGTGCCAGCAGTCCGGGACAGGGGCGAGAGACCCAGTACTTC. This chain connects TRBV28 to TRBJ2-5; 10 bases match TRBD1. CDR1 is MDHEN and CDR2 is SYDVKM in the germline V gene. The CDR3 extends over 14 amino acids. V trimming: 5 bases; J trimming: 4 bases; junction bases outside the gene matches: 4.

This clone was seen only a few times. The chain's CDR3 is CASSRTGPIDTQYF. The CDR3 DNA is TGTGCCAGCAGCCGGACAGGTCCCATAGATACGCAGTATTTT. The chain couples TRBV4-2 to TRBJ2-3; TRBD1 matches 7 bases. V shed 4 bases and J 5 bases; nucleotides not matched to a gene: 6. The CDR3 length is 14 residues. The germline CDR1 and CDR2 sequences are LGHNA and YNFKEQ.

This chain joins TRBV5-1 and TRBJ2-1; 13 nucleotides line up with TRBD2. This CDR3 spans 16 amino acids. After removal of 3 bases from V and 2 bases from J, the junction contained 2 bases not matched to a gene. Per germline, CDR1 SGHRS and CDR2 YFSETQ. The CDR3 sequence: CASSSGTSGAYNEQFF. The CDR3 coding sequence is TGCGCCAGCAGCTCTGGGACTAGCGGGGCCTACAATGAGCAGTTCTTC.

V gene TRBV7-2 combines with J gene TRBJ1-2; D perhaps matches TRBD1 (6 bases). The CDR3 has 13 residues. Trimming took 2 bases from V and 5 from J, leaving 9 bases between them. Germline assignment: CDR1 SGHTA and CDR2 FQGNSA. CDR3 nucleotides: TGTGCCAGCAGCTTAAGACAGGATTATGGCTACACCTTC. Translated: CASSLRQDYGYTF.

There are a few counts of this clone. V and J are TRBV2 and TRBJ2-7, with TRBD2 matching 10 bases. CDR1 SNHLY and CDR2 FYNNEI come from the germline V gene. This CDR3 region has 14 residues. The junction had 9 bases not matched to a gene; V was cut back by 7 bases and J by 6 bases. CDR3 DNA: TGTGCCAGCAACGGAGCGGGAGGGGGAACCGAGCAGTACTTC. It translates to CASNGAGGGTEQYF.

This clone has at least ten counts. The chain is built from TRBV5-1 and TRBJ2-6; the match to TRBD1 covers 7 bases. J gave up 4 bases and V 3 bases, and 4 bases lay outside the gene matches. In germline, CDR1 is SGHRS, CDR2 YFSETQ. The CDR3 contains 15 residues. The CDR3 spells CASSSQGTGANVLTF. CDR3 in DNA: TGCGCCAGCAGCTCACAGGGGACCGGGGCCAACGTCCTGACTTTC.

This clone was seen a handful of times. The chain carries TRBV5-1 and TRBJ1-1; possibly TRBD1 for D (5 bases). The V gene's germline CDR1 is SGHRS and CDR2 YFSETQ. The CDR3 contains 17 residues. V lost 0 bases to trimming and J lost 0 bases, with 15 bases between them. Here the CDR3 reads CASSLDRGYTMNTEAFF. DNA of the CDR3: TGCGCCAGCAGCTTGGATAGGGGATATACTATGAACACTGAAGCTTTCTTT.

The sample holds a few counts of this clone. The junction does not match germline at one end; this may be a read error. The chain carries TRBV7-7 and TRBJ2-2; 11 bases agree with TRBD2. Germline loops: CDR1 SSHAT, CDR2 FNYEAQ (reference sequence). This CDR3 spans 15 amino acids. In DNA form, the CDR3 reads TGTGCTAGCAGCTCCGGGACTAGCGGCTCCGGGGAGCTGTTTTTT. Translated: CASSSGTSGSGELFF.

The rearrangement joins TRBV30 to TRBJ2-3; 7 bases map to TRBD2. CDR1 is GTSNPN and CDR2 is SVGIG in the germline V gene (reference sequence). The CDR3 sequence is 14 residues long. This CDR3 reads CVFRASGNTDTQYF. CDR3 coding DNA: TGTGTCTTCAGGGCTAGCGGAAACACAGATACGCAGTATTTT.

This clone appeared many times. The V call is TRBV15, the J call TRBJ2-3, with 13 bases fitting TRBD2. Germline V gene data show CDR1 as LNHNV and CDR2 as YYDKDF (reference sequence). The junction had 8 bases not matched to a gene; V was cut back by 0 bases and J by 5 bases. The CDR3 extends over 18 amino acids. The chain's CDR3 is CATSRDRGRLAGGDTQYF. CDR3 in DNA: TGTGCCACCAGCAGAGATCGGGGGAGACTAGCGGGAGGAGATACGCAGTATTTT.

This clone has more than one count but fewer than ten. The chain is built from TRBV7-3 and TRBJ2-3, with D uncertain. The V gene lost 3 bases and the J gene lost 0 bases, with 7 bases spanning the gap. Germline V lookup: CDR1 SGHTA, CDR2 FQGTGA. The CDR3 is 14 residues long. CDR3 sequence reads: CASSFRSSTDTQYF. The CDR3 region has the DNA TGTGCCAGCAGCTTTCGGTCTAGCACAGATACGCAGTATTTT.

This clone was counted only a few times. The chain recombines TRBV30 with TRBJ2-1, with 12 nucleotides matching TRBD2. The CDR3 loop spans 17 amino acids. The V gene's germline CDR1 is GTSNPN and CDR2 SVGIG (reference sequence). V was clipped by 4 bases and J by 10 bases; unmatched bases: 17. CDR3 bases: TGTGCCTGGAATCTACGGACTAGCGGGACCAGGGCCGGCGAGCAGTTCTTC. Residues: CAWNLRTSGTRAGEQFF.

The chain couples TRBV7-2 to TRBJ2-3; D remains unclear. V was trimmed by 5 bases and J by 4 bases, leaving 7 bases between them. This CDR3 has 12 amino acids. The germline gives CDR1 SGHTA, CDR2 FQGNSA. CDR3 DNA: TGTGCCAGCAGCCCGACTCCAGATACGCAGTATTTT. Translating it yields CASSPTPDTQYF.

The chain joins TRBV19 to TRBJ1-1, with D tentatively TRBD1 (5 bases). Looked up from germline, CDR1 is LNHDA and CDR2 is SQIVND (reference sequence). The CDR3 is 14 residues long. The germline V and J ends were trimmed by 1 base and 5 bases, with 11 bases remaining between them. CDR3 DNA: TGTGCCAGTAGTATAGGCGGGGGAAGGACTGAAGCTTTCTTT. The encoded protein is CASSIGGGRTEAFF. Combining the CDR3 with reference TRBV19 and TRBJ1-1 gives the whole variable domain DGGITQSPKYLFRKEGQNVTLSCEQNLNHDAMYWYRQDPGQGLRLIYYSQIVNDFQKGDIAEGYSVSREKKESFPLTVTSAQKNPTAFYLCASSIGGGRTEAFFGQGTRLTVV.

This clone was counted between two and nine times. This chain joins TRBV9 and TRBJ1-3, with a weak D call TRBD1 (5 bases). CDR1 and CDR2 (germline): SGDLS, YYNGEE. The V end lost 1 base, the J end lost 1 base, and 15 bases lay between the germline ends. This CDR3 comprises 17 residues. This CDR3 reads CASSVNSGPVSGNTIYF. In DNA form, the CDR3 reads TGTGCCAGCAGCGTAAATTCAGGGCCCGTATCTGGAAACACCATATATTTT. Drawing the rest from reference TRBV9 and TRBJ1-3, the complete variable domain is DSGVTQTPKHLITATGQRVTLRCSPRSGDLSVYWYQQSLDQGLQFLIQYYNGEERAKGNILERFSAQQFPDLHSELNLSSLELGDSALYFCASSVNSGPVSGNTIYFGEGSWLTVV.

V is TRBV11-1 and J is TRBJ2-5; D is perhaps TRBD1 (6 bases). This CDR3 is 15 amino acids long. The ends were cut back, 3 bases at V and 2 bases at J, with 13 bases in the middle. Germline CDR1 SGHAT, CDR2 FQDESV (reference sequence). The CDR3 loop is CASSFPGQKQETQYF. As DNA, the CDR3 is TGTGCCAGCAGCTTTCCGGGACAAAAACAAGAGACCCAGTACTTC.

This clone has just a few counts. The genes are TRBV28 and TRBJ1-2, with 9 bases aligning to TRBD1. Germline loops: CDR1 MDHEN, CDR2 SYDVKM. With 4 bases clipped from V and 3 bases from J, the junction kept 12 bases outside the gene matches. The CDR3 has 17 amino acids. CDR3 in amino acids: CASSSLSGTGLHYGYTF. In DNA, the CDR3 is TGTGCCAGCAGTTCTCTGTCCGGGACAGGGTTGCACTATGGCTACACCTTC.

V usage is TRBV19 and J usage is TRBJ2-2, with D maybe TRBD1 (6 bases). Germline-derived CDR1 and CDR2 are LNHDA and SQIVND (reference sequence). There are 15 residues in the CDR3. V lost 3 bases to trimming and J lost 3 bases, with 11 bases between them. The CDR3 DNA is TGTGCCAGTAGTATTTCAGGGGTGGACACCGGGGAGCTGTTTTTT. Translation: CASSISGVDTGELFF.

The V call is TRBV13, the J call TRBJ1-6; 8 bases map to TRBD1. In germline, CDR1 is PRHDT, CDR2 FYEKMQ (reference sequence). The CDR3 length is 18 residues. With 5 bases clipped from V and 10 bases from J, the junction kept 19 bases outside the gene matches. As DNA, the CDR3 is TGTGCCAGCAGCAACAGAAGGACAGGGACTACCCTAGGGTCACCCCTCCACTTT. This codes for CASSNRRTGTTLGSPLHF.

This clone was seen a handful of times. V gene TRBV30 combines with J gene TRBJ1-1, with TRBD1 as a possible D gene (6 bases). The V gene lost 4 bases and the J gene lost 3 bases, with 12 bases spanning the gap. Germline V gives CDR1 GTSNPN, CDR2 SVGIG (reference sequence). The CDR3 extends over 13 amino acids. This chain's CDR3 is CAWTRGLDTEAFF. CDR3 DNA: TGTGCCTGGACCAGGGGCTTGGACACTGAAGCTTTCTTT. The complete variable domain, with remaining parts taken from reference TRBV30 and TRBJ1-1, reads SQTIHQWPATLVQPVGSPLSLECTVEGTSNPNLYWYRQAAGRGLQLLFYSVGIGQISSEVPQNLSASRPQDRQFILSSKKLLLSDSGFYLCAWTRGLDTEAFFGQGTRLTVV.

This clone was seen at least ten times. The CDR3 is CSVERGGVNEQFF. The CDR3 coding sequence is TGCAGCGTTGAGAGAGGGGGGGTGAATGAGCAGTTCTTC. The chain combines TRBV29-1 with TRBJ2-1; possible D gene TRBD2, 7 bases. Trimming cost V 3 bases and J 7 bases, with 13 bases left between them. The length of the CDR3 is 13 residues. Germline-derived CDR1 and CDR2 are SQVTM and ANQGSEA.

A remark on this clone: The CDR3 ends on some other residue instead of the conserved phenylalanine or tryptophan, so this is likely a read error. The rearrangement joins TRBV4-2 to TRBJ1-2, with TRBD1 matching over 10 bases. V dropped 4 bases and J dropped 3; count of bases not matched to a gene: 5. CDR3 size: 15 residues. Looked up from germline, CDR1 is LGHNA and CDR2 is YNFKEQ. This CDR3 reads CASSPEDRGDYGYTS. Written as DNA, the CDR3 is TGTGCCAGCAGCCCCGAGGACAGGGGGGACTATGGCTACACCTCC.

This chain joins TRBV18 and TRBJ1-2; no reliable D call. The V end lost 3 bases, the J end lost 6 bases, and 14 bases lay between the germline ends. Germline CDR1 KGHSH, CDR2 LQKENI. The CDR3 extends over 14 amino acids. The CDR3, as DNA: TGTGCCAGCTCACCGGCGCCTTTGACTCATGGCTACACCTTC. Translated: CASSPAPLTHGYTF.